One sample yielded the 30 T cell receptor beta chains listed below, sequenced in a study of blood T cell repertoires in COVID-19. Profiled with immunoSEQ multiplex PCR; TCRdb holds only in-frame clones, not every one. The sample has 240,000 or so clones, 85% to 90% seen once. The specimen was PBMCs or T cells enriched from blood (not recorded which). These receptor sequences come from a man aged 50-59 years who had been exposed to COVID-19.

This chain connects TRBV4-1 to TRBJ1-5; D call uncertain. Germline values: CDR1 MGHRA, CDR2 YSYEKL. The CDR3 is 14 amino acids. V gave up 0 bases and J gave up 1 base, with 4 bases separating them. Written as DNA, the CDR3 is TGCGCCAGCAGCCAAGATTCGAGCAATCAGCCCCAGCATTTT. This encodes CASSQDSSNQPQHF.

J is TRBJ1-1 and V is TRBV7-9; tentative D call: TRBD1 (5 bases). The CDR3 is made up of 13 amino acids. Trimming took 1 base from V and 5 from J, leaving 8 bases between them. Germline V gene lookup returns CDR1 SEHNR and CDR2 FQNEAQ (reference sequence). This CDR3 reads CASSLGGETEAFF. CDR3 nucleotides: TGTGCCAGCAGCTTAGGGGGGGAGACTGAAGCTTTCTTT.

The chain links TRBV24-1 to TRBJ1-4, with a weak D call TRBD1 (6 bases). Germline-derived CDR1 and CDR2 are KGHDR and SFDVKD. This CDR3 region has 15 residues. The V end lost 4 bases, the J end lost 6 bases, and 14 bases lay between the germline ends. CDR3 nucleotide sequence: TGTGCCACCAGTGACCCGGGACAACAGGATGAAAAACTGTTTTTT. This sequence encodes CATSDPGQQDEKLFF.

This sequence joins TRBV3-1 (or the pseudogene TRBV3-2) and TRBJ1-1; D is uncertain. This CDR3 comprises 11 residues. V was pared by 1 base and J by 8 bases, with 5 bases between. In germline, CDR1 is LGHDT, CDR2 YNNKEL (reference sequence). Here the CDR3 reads CASSQATEAFF. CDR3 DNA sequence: TGTGCCAGCAGCCAAGCAACAGAAGCTTTCTTT.

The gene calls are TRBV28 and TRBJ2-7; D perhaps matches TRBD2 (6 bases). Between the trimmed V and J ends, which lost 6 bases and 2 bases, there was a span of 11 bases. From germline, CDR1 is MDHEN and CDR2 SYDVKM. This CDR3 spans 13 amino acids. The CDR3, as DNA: TGTGCCAGCAGCCCAAGGACTACCTACGAGCAGTACTTC. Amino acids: CASSPRTTYEQYF.

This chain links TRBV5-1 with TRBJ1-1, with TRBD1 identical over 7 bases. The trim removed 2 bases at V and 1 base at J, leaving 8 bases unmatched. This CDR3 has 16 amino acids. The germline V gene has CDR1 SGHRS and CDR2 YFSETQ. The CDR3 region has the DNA TGCGCCAGCAGCTTATTACCACAGGGGCCGAACACTGAAGCTTTCTTT. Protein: CASSLLPQGPNTEAFF.

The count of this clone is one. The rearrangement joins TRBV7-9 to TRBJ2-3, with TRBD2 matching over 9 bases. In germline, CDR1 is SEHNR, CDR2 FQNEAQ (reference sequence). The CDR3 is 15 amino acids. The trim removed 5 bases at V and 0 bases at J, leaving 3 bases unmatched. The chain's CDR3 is CASSPSGISTDTQYF. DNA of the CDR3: TGTGCCAGCAGCCCTAGCGGGATAAGCACAGATACGCAGTATTTT.

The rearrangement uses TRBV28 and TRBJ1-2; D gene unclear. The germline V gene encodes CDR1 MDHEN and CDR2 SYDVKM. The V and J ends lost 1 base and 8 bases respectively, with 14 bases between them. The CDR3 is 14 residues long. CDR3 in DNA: TGTGCCAGCAGTTTATATCCGGTCGGTCGGGGCTACACCTTC. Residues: CASSLYPVGRGYTF.

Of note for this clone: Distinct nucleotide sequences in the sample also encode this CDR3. CDR3 DNA: TGTGCCAGCAGCTTGCGGGGGGGATCCTACAATGAGCAGTTCTTC. It specifies CASSLRGGSYNEQFF. The chain uses TRBV5-8 and TRBJ2-1; 8 bases line up with TRBD2. This CDR3 contains 15 residues. The germline V gene has CDR1 SGHTS and CDR2 YDEGEE. J lost 1 base, V lost 1 base, and 1 base had no gene match.

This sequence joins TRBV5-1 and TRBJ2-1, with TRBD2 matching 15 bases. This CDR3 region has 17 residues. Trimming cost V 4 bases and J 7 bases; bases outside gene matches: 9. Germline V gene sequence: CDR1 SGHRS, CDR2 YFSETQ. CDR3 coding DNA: TGCGCCAGCAGCCTGGGGACTAGCGGGAGGCCCGGGAATGAGCAGTTCTTC. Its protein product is CASSLGTSGRPGNEQFF.

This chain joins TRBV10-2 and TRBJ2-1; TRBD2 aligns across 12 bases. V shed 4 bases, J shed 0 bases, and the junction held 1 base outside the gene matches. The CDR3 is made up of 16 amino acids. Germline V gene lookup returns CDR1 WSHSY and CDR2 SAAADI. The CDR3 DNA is TGCGCCAGCAGTGGGACTAGCGGGGACTCCTACAATGAGCAGTTCTTC. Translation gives CASSGTSGDSYNEQFF.

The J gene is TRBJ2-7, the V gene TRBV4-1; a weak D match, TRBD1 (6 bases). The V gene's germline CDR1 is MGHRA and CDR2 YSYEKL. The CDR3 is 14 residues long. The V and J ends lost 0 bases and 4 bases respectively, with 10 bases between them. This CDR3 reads CASSQEAQGYEQYV. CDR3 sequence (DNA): TGCGCCAGCAGCCAAGAAGCACAGGGTTACGAGCAGTACGTC.

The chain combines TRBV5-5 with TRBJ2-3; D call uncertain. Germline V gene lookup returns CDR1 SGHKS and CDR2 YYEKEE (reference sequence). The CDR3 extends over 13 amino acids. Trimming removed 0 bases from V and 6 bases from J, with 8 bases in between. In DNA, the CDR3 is TGTGCCAGCAGCTTGGAAACTTTGGATACGCAGTATTTT. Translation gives CASSLETLDTQYF.

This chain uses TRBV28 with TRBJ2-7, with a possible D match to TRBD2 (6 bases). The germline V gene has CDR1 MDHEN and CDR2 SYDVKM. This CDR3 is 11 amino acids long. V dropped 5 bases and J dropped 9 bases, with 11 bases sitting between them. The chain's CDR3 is CASSKGLRQYV. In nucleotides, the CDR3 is TGTGCCAGCAGTAAGGGACTCAGGCAGTACGTC.

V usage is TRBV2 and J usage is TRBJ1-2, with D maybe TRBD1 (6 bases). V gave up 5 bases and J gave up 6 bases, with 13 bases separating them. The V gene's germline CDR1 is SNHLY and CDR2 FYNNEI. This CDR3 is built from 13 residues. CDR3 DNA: TGTGCCAGCAGTTCCCGGGGGGGCCATGGCTACACCTTC. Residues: CASSSRGGHGYTF.

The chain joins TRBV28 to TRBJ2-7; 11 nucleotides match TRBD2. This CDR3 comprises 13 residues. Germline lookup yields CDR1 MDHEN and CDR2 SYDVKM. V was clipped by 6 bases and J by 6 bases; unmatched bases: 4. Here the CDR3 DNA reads TGTGCCAGCAGGGCTAGCGGGAGGTCCGAGCAGTACGTC. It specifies CASRASGRSEQYV.

The CDR3 spells CASVGGQGAFEQYV. The CDR3 nucleotides are TGTGCCAGCGTTGGAGGACAGGGGGCTTTCGAGCAGTACGTC. V is TRBV28 and J is TRBJ2-7, with 11 bases aligning to TRBD1. The junction had 9 bases not matched to a gene; V was cut back by 8 bases and J by 6 bases. Germline V CDR1 and CDR2: MDHEN, SYDVKM. The CDR3 is 14 residues long.

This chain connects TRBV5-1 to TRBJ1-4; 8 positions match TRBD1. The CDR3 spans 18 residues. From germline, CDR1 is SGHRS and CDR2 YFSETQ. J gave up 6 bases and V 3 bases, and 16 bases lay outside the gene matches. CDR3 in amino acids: CASSYKTGEAGIDEKLFF. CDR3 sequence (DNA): TGCGCCAGCAGCTACAAGACAGGGGAGGCGGGCATAGATGAAAAACTGTTTTTT.

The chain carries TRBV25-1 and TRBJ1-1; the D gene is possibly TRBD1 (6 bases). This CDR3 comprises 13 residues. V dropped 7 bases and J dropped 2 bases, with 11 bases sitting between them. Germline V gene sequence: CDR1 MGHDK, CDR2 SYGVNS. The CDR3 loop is CASTNRVNTEAFF. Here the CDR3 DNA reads TGTGCCAGCACGAACAGGGTAAACACTGAAGCTTTCTTT.

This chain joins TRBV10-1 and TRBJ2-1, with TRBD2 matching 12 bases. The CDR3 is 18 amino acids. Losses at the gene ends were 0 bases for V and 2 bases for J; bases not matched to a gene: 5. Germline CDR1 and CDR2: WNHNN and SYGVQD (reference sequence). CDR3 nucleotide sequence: TGCGCCAGCAGTGAGTCGACTAGACTAGCGGGAGCCTACAATGAGCAGTTCTTC. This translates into CASSESTRLAGAYNEQFF.

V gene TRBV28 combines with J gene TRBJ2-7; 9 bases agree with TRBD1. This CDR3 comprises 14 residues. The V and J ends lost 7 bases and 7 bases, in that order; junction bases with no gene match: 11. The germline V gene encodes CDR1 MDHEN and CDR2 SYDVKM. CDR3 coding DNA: TGTGCCAGCACCCTCGGGACAGGGCCACGGGAGCAGTACTTC. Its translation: CASTLGTGPREQYF.

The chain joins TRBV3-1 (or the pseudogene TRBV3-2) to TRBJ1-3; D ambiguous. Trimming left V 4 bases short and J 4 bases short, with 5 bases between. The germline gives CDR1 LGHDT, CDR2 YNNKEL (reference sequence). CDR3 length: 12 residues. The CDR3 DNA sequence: TGTGCCAGCAGCCTCACAGGAAACACCATATATTTT. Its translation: CASSLTGNTIYF.

CDR3 sequence: CASSTGLYEQYV. The DNA of the CDR3 is TGTGCCAGCAGCACGGGACTATACGAGCAGTACGTC. This chain uses TRBV5-5 with TRBJ2-7; 7 nucleotides align to TRBD2. The ends lost 4 bases at V and 4 bases at J; junction bases unmatched: 2. Germline V CDR1 and CDR2: SGHKS, YYEKEE (reference sequence). The CDR3 extends over 12 amino acids.

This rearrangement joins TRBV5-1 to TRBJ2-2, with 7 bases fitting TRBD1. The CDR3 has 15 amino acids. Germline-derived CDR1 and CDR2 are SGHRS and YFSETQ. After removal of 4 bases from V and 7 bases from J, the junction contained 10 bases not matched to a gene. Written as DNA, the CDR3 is TGCGCCAGCAGCCCTTCCACAGGGGAAGGCGGGGAGCTGTTTTTT. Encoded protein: CASSPSTGEGGELFF.

In nucleotides, the CDR3 is TGTGCCAGCTCACCACAGGGGGCCTACGAGCAGTACTTC. Amino acids: CASSPQGAYEQYF. The chain recombines TRBV18 with TRBJ2-7; TRBD1 is a possible D gene (6 bases). The CDR3 is made up of 13 amino acids. The V and J ends lost 1 base and 2 bases respectively, with 6 bases between them. Germline values: CDR1 KGHSH, CDR2 LQKENI.

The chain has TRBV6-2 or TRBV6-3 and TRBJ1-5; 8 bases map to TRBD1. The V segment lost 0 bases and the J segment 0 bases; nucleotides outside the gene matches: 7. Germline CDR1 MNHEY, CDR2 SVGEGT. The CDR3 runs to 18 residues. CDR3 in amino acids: CASSYSLGQGHSNQPQHF. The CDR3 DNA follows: TGTGCCAGCAGTTACTCCTTAGGACAGGGCCATAGCAATCAGCCCCAGCATTTT.

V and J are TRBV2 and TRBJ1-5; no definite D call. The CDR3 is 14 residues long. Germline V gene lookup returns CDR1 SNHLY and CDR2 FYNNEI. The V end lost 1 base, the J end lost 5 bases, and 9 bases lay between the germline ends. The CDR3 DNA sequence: TGTGCCAGCAGTGAAGTAGTAGGAGATCAGCCCCAGCATTTT. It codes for CASSEVVGDQPQHF. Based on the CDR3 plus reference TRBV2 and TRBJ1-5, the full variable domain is EPEVTQTPSHQVTQMGQEVILRCVPISNHLYFYWYRQILGQKVEFLVSFYNNEISEKSEIFDDQFSVERPDGSNFTLKIRSTKLEDSAMYFCASSEVVGDQPQHFGDGTRLSIL.

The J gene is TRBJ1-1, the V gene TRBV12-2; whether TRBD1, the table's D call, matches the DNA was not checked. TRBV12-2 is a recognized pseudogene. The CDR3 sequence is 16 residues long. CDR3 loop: CASRFRGLAVFTEAFF. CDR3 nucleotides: TGTGCAAGTCGCTTCAGGGGCCTCGCTGTTTTCACTGAAGCTTTCTTT.

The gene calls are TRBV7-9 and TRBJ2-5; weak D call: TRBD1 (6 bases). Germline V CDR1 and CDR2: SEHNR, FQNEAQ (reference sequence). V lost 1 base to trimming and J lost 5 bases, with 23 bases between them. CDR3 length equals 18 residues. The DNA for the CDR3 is TGTGCCAGCAGCTTAGGCGCGTCGGGCCAGGGGCGAGCGGAGACCCAGTACTTC. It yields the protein CASSLGASGQGRAETQYF.

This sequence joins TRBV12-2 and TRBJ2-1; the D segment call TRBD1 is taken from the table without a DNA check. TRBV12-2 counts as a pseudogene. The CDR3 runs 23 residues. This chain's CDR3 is CASRFRKGGGLAREESSYNEQFF. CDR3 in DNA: TGTGCAAGTCGCTTCAGAAAAGGGGGTGGACTTGCAAGAGAGGAGAGCTCCTACAATGAGCAGTTCTTC.